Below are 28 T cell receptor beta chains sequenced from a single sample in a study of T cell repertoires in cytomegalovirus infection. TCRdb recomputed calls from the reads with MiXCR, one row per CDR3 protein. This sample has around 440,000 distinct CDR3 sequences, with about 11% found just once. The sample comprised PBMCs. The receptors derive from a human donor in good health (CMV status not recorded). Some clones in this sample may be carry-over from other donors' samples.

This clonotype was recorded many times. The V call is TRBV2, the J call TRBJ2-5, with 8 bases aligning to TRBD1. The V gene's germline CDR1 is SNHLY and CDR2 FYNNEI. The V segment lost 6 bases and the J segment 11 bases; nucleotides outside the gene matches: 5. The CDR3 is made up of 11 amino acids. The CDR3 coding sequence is TGTGCCAGCAGGGGCCACAGGGGGCAGTACTTC. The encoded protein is CASRGHRGQYF.

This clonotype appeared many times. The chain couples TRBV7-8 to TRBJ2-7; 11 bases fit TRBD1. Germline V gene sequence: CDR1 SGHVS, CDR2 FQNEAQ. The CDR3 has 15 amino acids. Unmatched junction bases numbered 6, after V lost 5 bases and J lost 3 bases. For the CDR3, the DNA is TGTGCCAGCAGCACCTCCGGGACAGGGGGCTACGAGCAGTACTTC. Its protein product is CASSTSGTGGYEQYF.

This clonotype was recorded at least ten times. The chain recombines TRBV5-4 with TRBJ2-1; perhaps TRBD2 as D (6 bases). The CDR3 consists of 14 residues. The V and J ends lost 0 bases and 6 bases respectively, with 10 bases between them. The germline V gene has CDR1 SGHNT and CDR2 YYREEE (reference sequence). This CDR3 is CASSLGGTVNEQFF. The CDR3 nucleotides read TGTGCCAGCAGCTTGGGCGGGACGGTCAATGAGCAGTTCTTC.

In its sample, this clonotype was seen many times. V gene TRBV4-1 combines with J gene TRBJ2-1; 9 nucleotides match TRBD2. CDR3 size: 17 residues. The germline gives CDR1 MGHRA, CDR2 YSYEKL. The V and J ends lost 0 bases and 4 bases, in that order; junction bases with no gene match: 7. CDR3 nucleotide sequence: TGCGCCAGCAGCCAAGATTCGACTAGCGGACTGTACAATGAGCAGTTCTTC. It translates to CASSQDSTSGLYNEQFF.

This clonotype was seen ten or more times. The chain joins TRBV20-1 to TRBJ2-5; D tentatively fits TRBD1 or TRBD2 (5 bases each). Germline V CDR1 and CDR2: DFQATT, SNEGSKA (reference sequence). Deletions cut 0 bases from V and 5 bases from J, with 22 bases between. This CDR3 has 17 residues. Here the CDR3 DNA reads TGCAGTGCTAGAGACTTGACAGATGGGGGTGCAACGGAGACCCAGTACTTC. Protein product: CSARDLTDGGATETQYF.

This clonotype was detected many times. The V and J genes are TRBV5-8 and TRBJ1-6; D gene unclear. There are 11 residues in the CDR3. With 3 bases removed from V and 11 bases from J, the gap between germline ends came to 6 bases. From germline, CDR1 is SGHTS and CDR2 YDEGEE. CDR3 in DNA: TGTGCCAGCAGCTCGCCGGCACCCCTCCACTTT. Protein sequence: CASSSPAPLHF.

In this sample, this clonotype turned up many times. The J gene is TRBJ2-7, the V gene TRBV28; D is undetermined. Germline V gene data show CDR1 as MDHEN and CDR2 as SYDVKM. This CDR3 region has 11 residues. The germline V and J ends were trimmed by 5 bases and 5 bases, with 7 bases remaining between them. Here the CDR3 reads CASSIRDEQYF. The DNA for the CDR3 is TGTGCCAGCAGTATACGGGACGAGCAGTACTTC.

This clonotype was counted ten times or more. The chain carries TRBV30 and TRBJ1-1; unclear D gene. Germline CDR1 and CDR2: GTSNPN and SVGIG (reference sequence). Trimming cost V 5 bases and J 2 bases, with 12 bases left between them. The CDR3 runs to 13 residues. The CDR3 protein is CAWAIQENTEAFF. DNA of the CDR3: TGTGCCTGGGCAATCCAGGAAAACACTGAAGCTTTCTTT.

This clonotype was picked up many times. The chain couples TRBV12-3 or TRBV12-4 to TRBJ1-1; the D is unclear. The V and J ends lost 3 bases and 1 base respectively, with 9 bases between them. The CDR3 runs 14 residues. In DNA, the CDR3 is TGTGCCAGCAGTTTGGCGCATACGAACACTGAAGCTTTCTTT. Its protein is CASSLAHTNTEAFF.

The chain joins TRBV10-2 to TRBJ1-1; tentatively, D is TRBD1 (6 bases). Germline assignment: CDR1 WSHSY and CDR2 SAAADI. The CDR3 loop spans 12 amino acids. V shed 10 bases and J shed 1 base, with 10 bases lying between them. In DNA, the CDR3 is TGCGCCATTAAGACAGGGAACACTGAAGCTTTCTTT. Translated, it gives CAIKTGNTEAFF.

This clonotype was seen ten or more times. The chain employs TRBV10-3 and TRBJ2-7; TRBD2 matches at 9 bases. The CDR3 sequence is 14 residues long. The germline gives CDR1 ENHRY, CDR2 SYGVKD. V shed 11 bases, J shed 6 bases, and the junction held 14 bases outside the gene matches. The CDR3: CASRVGLAGSEQYF. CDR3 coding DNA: TGTGCCTCGAGGGTGGGCCTAGCGGGGAGCGAGCAGTACTTC.

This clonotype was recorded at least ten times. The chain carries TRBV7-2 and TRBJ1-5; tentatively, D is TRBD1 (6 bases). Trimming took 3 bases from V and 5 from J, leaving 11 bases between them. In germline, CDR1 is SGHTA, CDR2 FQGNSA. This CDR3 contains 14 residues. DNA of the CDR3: TGTGCCAGCAGCTTCCGAGGGGGTGATCAGCCCCAGCATTTT. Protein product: CASSFRGGDQPQHF.

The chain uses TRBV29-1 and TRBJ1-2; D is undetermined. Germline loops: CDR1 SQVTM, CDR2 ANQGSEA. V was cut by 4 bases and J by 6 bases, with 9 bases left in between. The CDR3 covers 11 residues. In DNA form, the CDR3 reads TGCAGCGTTGTAACGGCGGATGGCTACACCTTC. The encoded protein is CSVVTADGYTF. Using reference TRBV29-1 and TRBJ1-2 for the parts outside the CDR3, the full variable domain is SAVISQKPSRDICQRGTSLTIQCQVDSQVTMMFWYRQQPGQSLTLIATANQGSEATYESGFVIDKFPISRPNLTFSTLTVSNMSPEDSSIYLCSVVTADGYTFGSGTRLTVV.

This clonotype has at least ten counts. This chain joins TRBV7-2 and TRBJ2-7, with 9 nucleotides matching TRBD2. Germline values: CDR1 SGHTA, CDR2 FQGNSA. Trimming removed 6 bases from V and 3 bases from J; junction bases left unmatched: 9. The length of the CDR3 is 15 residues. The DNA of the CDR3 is TGTGCCAGCAGTCATAGCGGGAGTAAAGGCTACGAGCAGTACTTC. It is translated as CASSHSGSKGYEQYF. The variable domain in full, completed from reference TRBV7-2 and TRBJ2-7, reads GAGVSQSPSNKVTEKGKDVELRCDPISGHTALYWYRQSLGQGLEFLIYFQGNSAPDKSGLPSDRFSAERTGGSVSTLTIQRTQQEDSAVYLCASSHSGSKGYEQYFGPGTRLTVT.

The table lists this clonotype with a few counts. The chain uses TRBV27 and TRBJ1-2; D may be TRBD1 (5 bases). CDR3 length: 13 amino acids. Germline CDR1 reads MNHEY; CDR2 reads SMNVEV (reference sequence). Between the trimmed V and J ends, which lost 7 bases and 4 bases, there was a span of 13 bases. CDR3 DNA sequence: TGTGCCAGCACGGGGACGCCCCCCTATGGCTACACCTTC. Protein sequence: CASTGTPPYGYTF.

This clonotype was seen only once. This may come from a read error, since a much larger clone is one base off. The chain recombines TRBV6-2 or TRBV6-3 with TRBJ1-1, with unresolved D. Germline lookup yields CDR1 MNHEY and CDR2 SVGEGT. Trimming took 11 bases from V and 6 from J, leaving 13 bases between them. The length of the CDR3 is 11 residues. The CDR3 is CAATGRAEAFF. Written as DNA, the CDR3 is TGTGCCGCGACGGGCAGAGCTGAAGCTTTCTTT.

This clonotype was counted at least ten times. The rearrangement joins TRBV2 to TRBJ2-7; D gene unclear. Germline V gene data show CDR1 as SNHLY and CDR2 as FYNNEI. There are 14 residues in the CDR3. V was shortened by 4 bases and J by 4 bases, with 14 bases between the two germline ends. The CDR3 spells CASSVGSAVYEQYF. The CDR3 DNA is TGTGCCAGCAGTGTAGGGTCCGCCGTTTACGAGCAGTACTTC.

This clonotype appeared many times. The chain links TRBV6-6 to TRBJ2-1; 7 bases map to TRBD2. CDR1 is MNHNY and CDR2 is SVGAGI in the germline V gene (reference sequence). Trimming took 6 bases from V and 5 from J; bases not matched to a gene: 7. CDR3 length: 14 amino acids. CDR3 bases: TGTGCCAGCAGCGGGAGACTAGCAAACAATGAGCAGTTCTTC. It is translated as CASSGRLANNEQFF.

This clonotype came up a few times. The CDR3, as DNA: TGTGCCAGCACCATACGGGACACCGGGGAGCTGTTTTTT. Its translation is CASTIRDTGELFF. This chain uses TRBV3-1 with TRBJ2-2; unclear D gene. V lost 7 bases to trimming and J lost 3 bases, with 9 bases between them. This CDR3 has 13 amino acids. Germline CDR1 and CDR2: LGHDT and YNNKEL (reference sequence).

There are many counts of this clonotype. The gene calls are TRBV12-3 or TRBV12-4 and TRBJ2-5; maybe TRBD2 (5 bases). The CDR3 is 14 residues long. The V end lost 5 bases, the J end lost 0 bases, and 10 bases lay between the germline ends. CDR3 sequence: CASSRLDYQETQYF. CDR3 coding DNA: TGTGCCAGCAGTCGTCTGGACTACCAAGAGACCCAGTACTTC.

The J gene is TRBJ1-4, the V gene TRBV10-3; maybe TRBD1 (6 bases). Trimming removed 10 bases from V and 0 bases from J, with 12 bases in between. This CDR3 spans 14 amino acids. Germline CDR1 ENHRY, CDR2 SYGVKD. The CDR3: CATGGLATNEKLFF. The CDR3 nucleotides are TGTGCCACGGGGGGGCTTGCAACTAATGAAAAACTGTTTTTT.

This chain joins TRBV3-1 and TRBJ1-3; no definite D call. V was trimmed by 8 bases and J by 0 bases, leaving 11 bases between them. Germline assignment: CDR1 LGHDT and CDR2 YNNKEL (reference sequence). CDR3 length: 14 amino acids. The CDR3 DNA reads TGTGCCAGCCGAAGCTCCTCCTCTGGAAACACCATATATTTT. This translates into CASRSSSSGNTIYF.

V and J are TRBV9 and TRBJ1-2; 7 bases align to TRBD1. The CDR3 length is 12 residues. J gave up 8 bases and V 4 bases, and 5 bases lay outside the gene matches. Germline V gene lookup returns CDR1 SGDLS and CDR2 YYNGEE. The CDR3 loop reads CASSTDRDGYTF. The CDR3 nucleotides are TGTGCCAGCAGCACCGACAGGGACGGCTACACCTTC. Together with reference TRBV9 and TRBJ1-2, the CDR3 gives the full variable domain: DSGVTQTPKHLITATGQRVTLRCSPRSGDLSVYWYQQSLDQGLQFLIQYYNGEERAKGNILERFSAQQFPDLHSELNLSSLELGDSALYFCASSTDRDGYTFGSGTRLTVV.

The CDR3 DNA reads as TGTGCCAGCACCCCGACTAGCGGCTCCTACAATGAGCAGTTCTTC. Protein: CASTPTSGSYNEQFF. V gene TRBV28 combines with J gene TRBJ2-1; 9 nucleotides align to TRBD2. The CDR3 runs to 15 residues. Germline trimming cut 7 bases from V and 0 bases from J; bases unmatched to any gene: 4. Germline CDR1 reads MDHEN; CDR2 reads SYDVKM.

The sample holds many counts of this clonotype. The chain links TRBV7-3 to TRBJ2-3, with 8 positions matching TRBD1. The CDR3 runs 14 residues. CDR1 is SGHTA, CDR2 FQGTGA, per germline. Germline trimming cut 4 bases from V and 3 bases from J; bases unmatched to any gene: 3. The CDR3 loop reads CASSSDRATDTQYF. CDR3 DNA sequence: TGTGCCAGCAGCTCGGACAGGGCGACAGATACGCAGTATTTT. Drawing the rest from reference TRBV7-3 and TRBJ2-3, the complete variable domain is GAGVSQTPSNKVTEKGKYVELRCDPISGHTALYWYRQSLGQGPEFLIYFQGTGAADDSGLPNDRFFAVRPEGSVSTLKIQRTERGDSAVYLCASSSDRATDTQYFGPGTRLTVL.

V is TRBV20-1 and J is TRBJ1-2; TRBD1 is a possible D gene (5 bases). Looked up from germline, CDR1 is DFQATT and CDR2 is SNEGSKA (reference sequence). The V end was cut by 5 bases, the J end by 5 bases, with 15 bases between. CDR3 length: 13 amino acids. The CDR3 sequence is CSASLPDMYGYTF. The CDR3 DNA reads TGCAGTGCTTCTCTCCCGGACATGTATGGCTACACCTTC.

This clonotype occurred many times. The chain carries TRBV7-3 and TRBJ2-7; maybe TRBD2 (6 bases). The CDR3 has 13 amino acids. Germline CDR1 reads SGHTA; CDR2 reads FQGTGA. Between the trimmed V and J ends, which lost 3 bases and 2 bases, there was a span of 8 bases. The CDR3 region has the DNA TGTGCCAGCAGCTTTGGCGGGGCCTACGAGCAGTACTTC. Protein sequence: CASSFGGAYEQYF.

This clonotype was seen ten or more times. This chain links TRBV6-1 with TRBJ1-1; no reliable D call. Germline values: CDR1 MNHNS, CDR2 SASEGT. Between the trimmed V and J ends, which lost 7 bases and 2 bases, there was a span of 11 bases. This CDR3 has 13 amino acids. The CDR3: CASTTDPNTEAFF. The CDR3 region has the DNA TGTGCCAGCACCACTGACCCAAACACTGAAGCTTTCTTT.